This T cell receptor (beta chain) was captured in a study of neoadjuvant nivolumab and ipilimumab in lung cancer. Here immunoSEQ multiplex PCR was the method, and the copy in TCRdb shows in-frame clones only, minus some. Of approximately 30,000 clones listed, 90% were seen once; the top ten hold almost 5%. Germline V gene lookup returns CDR1 SGHRS and CDR2 YFSETQ. The CDR3 loop spans 14 amino acids. Deletions cut 2 bases from V and 4 bases from J, with 11 bases between. The gene calls are TRBV5-1 and TRBJ2-3; the D is unclear. The TCR was taken from an adult with non-small cell lung cancer. Here the sequenced sample was peripheral blood, taken after neoadjuvant nivolumab, alone or with ipilimumab, at or shortly before surgery. The CDR3 sequence is CASSFSRLADTQYF. CDR3 nucleotide sequence: TGCGCCAGCAGCTTTTCTCGACTGGCAGATACGCAGTATTTT. Full variable domain (missing parts from reference TRBV5-1 and TRBJ2-3): KAGVTQTPRYLIKTRGQQVTLSCSPISGHRSVSWYQQTPGQGLQFLFEYFSETQRNKGNFPGRFSGRQFSNSRSEMNVSTLELGDSALYLCASSFSRLADTQYFGPGTRLTVL.